Listed here is a single T cell receptor (beta chain). It may be a read error: a sequence one base away is much more abundant. These data are taken from a study of T cell repertoires in cytomegalovirus infection. TCRdb re-analysed the reads in MiXCR, keeping a single row per CDR3 protein. The table lists a few hundred thousand distinct CDR3 sequences, over 15% of them singletons. CDR1 is SGHTA, CDR2 FQGNSA, per germline. The V gene lost 6 bases and the J gene lost 1 base, with 16 bases spanning the gap. CDR3 length: 16 amino acids. Sequenced: CD8+ T cells from PBMCs. V usage is TRBV7-2 and J usage is TRBJ1-5; the D is unclear. This sequence originates from a human donor in good health (CMV status not recorded). Some clones in this sample may be carry-over from other donors' samples. This CDR3 reads CASSQIPEPSNQPQHF. The DNA for the CDR3 is TGTGCCAGCAGTCAAATTCCGGAACCGAGCAATCAGCCCCAGCATTTT.